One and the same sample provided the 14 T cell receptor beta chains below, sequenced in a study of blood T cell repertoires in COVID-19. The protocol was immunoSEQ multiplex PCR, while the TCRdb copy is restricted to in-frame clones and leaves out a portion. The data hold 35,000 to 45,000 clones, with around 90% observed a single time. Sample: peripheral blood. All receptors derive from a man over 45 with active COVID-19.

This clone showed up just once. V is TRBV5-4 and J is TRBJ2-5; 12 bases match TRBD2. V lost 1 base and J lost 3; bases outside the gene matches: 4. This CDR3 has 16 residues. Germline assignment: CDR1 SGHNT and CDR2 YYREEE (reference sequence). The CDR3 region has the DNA TGTGCCAGCAGCTTGCAGACTAGCGGGGGCAAAGAGACCCAGTACTTC. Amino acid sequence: CASSLQTSGGKETQYF.

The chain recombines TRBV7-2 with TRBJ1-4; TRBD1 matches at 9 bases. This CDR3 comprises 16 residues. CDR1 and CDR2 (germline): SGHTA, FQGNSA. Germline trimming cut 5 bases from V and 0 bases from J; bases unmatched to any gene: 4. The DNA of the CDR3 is TGTGCCAGCAGCAAGGGACAGGGAGCAACTAATGAAAAACTGTTTTTT. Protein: CASSKGQGATNEKLFF.

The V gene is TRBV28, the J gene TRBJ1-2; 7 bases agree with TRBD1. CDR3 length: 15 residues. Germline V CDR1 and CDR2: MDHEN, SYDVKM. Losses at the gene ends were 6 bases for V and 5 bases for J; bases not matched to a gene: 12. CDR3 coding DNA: TGTGCCAGCAGGCCATCTTTGGGACAGTTTTATGGCTACACCTTC. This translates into CASRPSLGQFYGYTF.

The DNA of the CDR3 is TGTGCCATCAGGATGGGACAGGGGGCTGCGGGAACTGAAGCTTTCTTT. This gives the protein CAIRMGQGAAGTEAFF. The rearrangement links TRBV10-3 to TRBJ1-1; 12 positions match TRBD1. V was clipped by 6 bases and J by 5 bases; unmatched bases: 10. Looked up from germline, CDR1 is ENHRY and CDR2 is SYGVKD. The CDR3 contains 16 residues.

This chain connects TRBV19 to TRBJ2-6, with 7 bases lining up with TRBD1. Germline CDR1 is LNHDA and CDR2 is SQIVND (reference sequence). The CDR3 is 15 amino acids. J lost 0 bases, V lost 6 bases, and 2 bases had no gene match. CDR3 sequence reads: CASRGDSSGANVLTF. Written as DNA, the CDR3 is TGTGCCAGTAGGGGGGACAGCTCTGGGGCCAACGTCCTGACTTTC.

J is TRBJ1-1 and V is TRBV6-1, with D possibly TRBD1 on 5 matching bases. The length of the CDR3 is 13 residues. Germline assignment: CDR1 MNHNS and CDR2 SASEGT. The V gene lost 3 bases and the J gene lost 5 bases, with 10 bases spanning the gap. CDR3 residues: CASSDREETEAFF. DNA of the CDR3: TGTGCCAGCAGTGACAGGGAGGAGACTGAAGCTTTCTTT.

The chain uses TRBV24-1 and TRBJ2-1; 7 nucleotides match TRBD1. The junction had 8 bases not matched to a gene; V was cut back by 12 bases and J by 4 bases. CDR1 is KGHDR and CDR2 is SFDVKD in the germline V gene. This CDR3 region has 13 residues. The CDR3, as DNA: TGTGCCCCCAAACAGGGGTTTTACAATGAGCAGTTCTTC. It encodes CAPKQGFYNEQFF.

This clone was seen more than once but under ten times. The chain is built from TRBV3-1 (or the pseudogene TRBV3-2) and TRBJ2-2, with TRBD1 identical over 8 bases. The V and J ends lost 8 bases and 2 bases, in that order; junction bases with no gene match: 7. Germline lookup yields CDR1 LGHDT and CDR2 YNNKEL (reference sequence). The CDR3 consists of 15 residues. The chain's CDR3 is CASSPRGRNTGELFF. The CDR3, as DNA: TGTGCCAGCTCCCCCAGGGGGCGAAACACCGGGGAGCTGTTTTTT.

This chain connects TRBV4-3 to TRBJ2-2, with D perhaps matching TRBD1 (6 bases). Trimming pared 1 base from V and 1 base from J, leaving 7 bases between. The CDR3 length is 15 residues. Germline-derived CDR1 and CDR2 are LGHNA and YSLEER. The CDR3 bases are TGCGCCAGCAGCCAAGCAGGGGTGAACACCGGGGAGCTGTTTTTT. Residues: CASSQAGVNTGELFF.

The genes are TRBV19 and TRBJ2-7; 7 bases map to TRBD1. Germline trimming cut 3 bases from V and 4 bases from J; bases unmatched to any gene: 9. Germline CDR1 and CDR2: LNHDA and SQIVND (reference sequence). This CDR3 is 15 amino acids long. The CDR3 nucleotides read TGTGCCAGTAGTATTAAGTGGCAGGGGGTATACGAGCAGTACTTC. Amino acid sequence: CASSIKWQGVYEQYF.

Here the CDR3 reads CASSLGQGDTGELFF. Here the CDR3 DNA reads TGTGCCAGCAGCTTGGGACAGGGAGACACCGGGGAGCTGTTTTTT. The chain is built from TRBV5-8 and TRBJ2-2, with TRBD1 matching over 7 bases. The germline V gene encodes CDR1 SGHTS and CDR2 YDEGEE. This CDR3 has 15 residues. After removal of 0 bases from V and 3 bases from J, the junction contained 2 bases not matched to a gene. The full variable domain, rest sourced from reference TRBV5-8 and TRBJ2-2, is EAGVTQSPTHLIKTRGQQATLRCSPISGHTSVYWYQQALGLGLQFLLWYDEGEERNRGNFPPRFSGRQFPNYSSELNVNALELEDSALYLCASSLGQGDTGELFFGEGSRLTVL.

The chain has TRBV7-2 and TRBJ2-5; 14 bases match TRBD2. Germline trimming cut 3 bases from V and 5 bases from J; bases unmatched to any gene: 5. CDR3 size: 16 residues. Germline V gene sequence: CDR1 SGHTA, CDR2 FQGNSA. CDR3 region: CASSFLGTSGGETQYF. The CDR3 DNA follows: TGTGCCAGCAGCTTCTTGGGGACTAGCGGGGGCGAGACCCAGTACTTC.

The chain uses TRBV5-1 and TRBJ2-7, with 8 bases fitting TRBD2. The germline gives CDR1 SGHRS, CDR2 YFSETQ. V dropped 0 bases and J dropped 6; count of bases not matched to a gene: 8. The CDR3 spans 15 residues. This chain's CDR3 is CASSLAALAGAEQYF. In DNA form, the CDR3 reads TGCGCCAGCAGCTTGGCCGCCCTAGCGGGCGCCGAGCAGTACTTC. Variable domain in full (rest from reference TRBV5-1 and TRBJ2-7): KAGVTQTPRYLIKTRGQQVTLSCSPISGHRSVSWYQQTPGQGLQFLFEYFSETQRNKGNFPGRFSGRQFSNSRSEMNVSTLELGDSALYLCASSLAALAGAEQYFGPGTRLTVT.

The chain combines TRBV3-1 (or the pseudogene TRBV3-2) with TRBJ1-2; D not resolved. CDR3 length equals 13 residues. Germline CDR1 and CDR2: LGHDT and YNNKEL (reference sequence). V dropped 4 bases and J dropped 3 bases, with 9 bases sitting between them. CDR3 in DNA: TGTGCCAGCAGCCCGAAGCTGGACTATGGCTACACCTTC. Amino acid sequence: CASSPKLDYGYTF.